Listed below are T cell receptor beta chains from one sample, sequenced in a study of technical replicates of blood from several donors. TCRdb's copy holds only in-frame clones and misses some; the assay was immunoSEQ multiplex PCR. The sample includes tens of thousands of clones, around 92% seen only once; the top ten take about 0.43%. Sequencing was done on a sample of T cells isolated from PBMCs. The origin of the receptors is a human donor in good health. The CDR3 runs from the conserved cysteine through the conserved F or W. The D gene is left open where the match is weak.

d_call,j_call,v_call,cdr3_aa
-,TRBJ2-7,TRBV19,CATTGRTGEQYF
-,TRBJ2-7,TRBV9,CASSVAGGTYEQYF
TRBD1,TRBJ2-7,TRBV27,CASGFTGTGVHEQYF
-,TRBJ2-7,TRBV2,CASSDSYEQYF
-,TRBJ2-7,TRBV28,CATEDLAETVAYEQYF
-,TRBJ2-2,TRBV5-6,CASSFMSGELFF
-,TRBJ2-3,TRBV28,CASSLLASVGIDTQYF
TRBD2,TRBJ2-1,TRBV14,CASSQWWTSAYNEQFF
-,TRBJ1-5,TRBV12-1,CASPQGNQPQHF
-,TRBJ2-5,TRBV7-9,CASSPRETQYF
-,TRBJ2-7,TRBV6-4,CASSELAGGSYEQYF
TRBD1,TRBJ1-1,TRBV23-1,CASSQLDRGGVNTEAFF
TRBD2,TRBJ2-7,TRBV4-1,CASSQPTSGRIYEQYF
-,TRBJ2-1,TRBV18,CASSPSGLEQFF
TRBD1,TRBJ1-3,TRBV5-1,CASSRGPGGGGNTIYF
TRBD2,TRBJ2-3,TRBV5-1,CASCEAGGPLDTQYF
TRBD2,TRBJ2-5,TRBV7-9,CASSGTSGSVGETQYF
-,TRBJ2-5,TRBV15,CATSRETLQETQYF
-,TRBJ2-7,TRBV4-2,CASSQATRYEQYF
TRBD2,TRBJ2-7,TRBV7-6,CASSLGRGDEQYF
-,TRBJ2-3,TRBV4-3,CASSQEKNYFTDTQYF
TRBD1,TRBJ2-7,TRBV2,CASSPTGAGLAIYEQYF
TRBD2,TRBJ2-1,TRBV11-3,CASSSGLAGGLGSYNEQFF
TRBD1,TRBJ2-3,TRBV18,CASSEDRGGDTQYF
TRBD1,TRBJ1-2,TRBV7-3,CASSLQGAIGYGYTF
TRBD1,TRBJ2-2,TRBV5-4,CASSLSKGAGTGELFF
-,TRBJ2-5,TRBV7-9,CASSLGFKTQYF
-,TRBJ1-2,TRBV25-1,CASGEIANYGYTF
TRBD1,TRBJ1-2,TRBV7-9,CASSLEQVIQGNYGYTF
-,TRBJ1-1,TRBV27,CASSFSRLIMNTEAFF
-,TRBJ2-1,TRBV7-8,CASSFASSVILNEQFF
-,TRBJ1-1,TRBV30,CAWSPGTEAFF
TRBD1,TRBJ1-5,TRBV2,CASRGTGVQPQHF
TRBD1,TRBJ2-7,TRBV15,CATSRSKDRYYEQYF
TRBD1,TRBJ1-5,TRBV5-6,CASSLQGVQPQHF
TRBD1,TRBJ1-2,TRBV7-3,CASSLNALGQDNGYTF
-,TRBJ1-2,TRBV7-3,CASSPASGWGYTF
TRBD1,TRBJ2-5,TRBV6-5,CASSTRGETQYF
-,TRBJ2-3,TRBV15,CATSPLYGEADTQYF
TRBD1,TRBJ2-7,TRBV9,CASSTWDSYEQYF